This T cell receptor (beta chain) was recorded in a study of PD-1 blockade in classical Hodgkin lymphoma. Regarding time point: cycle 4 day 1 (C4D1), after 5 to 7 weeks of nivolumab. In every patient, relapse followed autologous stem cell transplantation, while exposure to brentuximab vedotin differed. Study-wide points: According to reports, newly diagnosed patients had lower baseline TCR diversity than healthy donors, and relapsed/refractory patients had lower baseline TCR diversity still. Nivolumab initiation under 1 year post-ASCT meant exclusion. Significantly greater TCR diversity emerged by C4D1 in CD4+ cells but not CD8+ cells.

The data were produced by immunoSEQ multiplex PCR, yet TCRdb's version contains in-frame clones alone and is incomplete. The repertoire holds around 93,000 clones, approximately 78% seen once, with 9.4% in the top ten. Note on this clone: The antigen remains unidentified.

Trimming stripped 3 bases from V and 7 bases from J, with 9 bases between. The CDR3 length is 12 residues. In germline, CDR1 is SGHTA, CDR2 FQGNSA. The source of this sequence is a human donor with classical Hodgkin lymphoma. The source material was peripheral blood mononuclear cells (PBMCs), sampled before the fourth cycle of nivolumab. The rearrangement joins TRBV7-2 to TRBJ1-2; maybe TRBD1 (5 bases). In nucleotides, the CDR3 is TGTGCCAGCAGCTTGCAGGGACTTGGCTACACCTTC. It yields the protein CASSLQGLGYTF. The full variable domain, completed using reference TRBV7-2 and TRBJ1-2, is GAGVSQSPSNKVTEKGKDVELRCDPISGHTALYWYRQSLGQGLEFLIYFQGNSAPDKSGLPSDRFSAERTGGSVSTLTIQRTQQEDSAVYLCASSLQGLGYTFGSGTRLTVV.